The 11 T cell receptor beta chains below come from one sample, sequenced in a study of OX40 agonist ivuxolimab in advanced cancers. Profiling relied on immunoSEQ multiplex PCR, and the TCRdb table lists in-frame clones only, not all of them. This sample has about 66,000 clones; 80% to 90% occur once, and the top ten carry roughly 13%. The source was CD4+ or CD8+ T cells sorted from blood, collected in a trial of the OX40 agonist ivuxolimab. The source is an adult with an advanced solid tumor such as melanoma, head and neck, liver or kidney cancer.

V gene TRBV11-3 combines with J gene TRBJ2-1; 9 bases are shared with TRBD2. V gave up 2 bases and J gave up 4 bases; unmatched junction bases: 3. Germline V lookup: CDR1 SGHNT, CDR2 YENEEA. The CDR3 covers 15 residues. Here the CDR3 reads CASSLFAGGYNEQFF. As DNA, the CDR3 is TGTGCCAGCAGCTTATTCGCGGGGGGGTACAATGAGCAGTTCTTC.

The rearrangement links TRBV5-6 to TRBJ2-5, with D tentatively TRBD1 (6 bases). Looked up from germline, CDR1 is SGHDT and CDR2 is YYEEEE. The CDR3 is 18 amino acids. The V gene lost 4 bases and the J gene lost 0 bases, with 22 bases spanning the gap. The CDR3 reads CASSPGTTTKGHQETQYF. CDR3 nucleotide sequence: TGTGCCAGCAGCCCCGGGACAACCACCAAAGGCCACCAAGAGACCCAGTACTTC.

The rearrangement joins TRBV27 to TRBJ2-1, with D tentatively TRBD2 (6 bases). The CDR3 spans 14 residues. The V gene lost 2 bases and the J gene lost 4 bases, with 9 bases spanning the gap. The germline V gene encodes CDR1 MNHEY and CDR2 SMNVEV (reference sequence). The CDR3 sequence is CASSLAGTYNEQFF. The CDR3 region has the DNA TGTGCCAGCAGTTTAGCCGGGACTTACAATGAGCAGTTCTTC.

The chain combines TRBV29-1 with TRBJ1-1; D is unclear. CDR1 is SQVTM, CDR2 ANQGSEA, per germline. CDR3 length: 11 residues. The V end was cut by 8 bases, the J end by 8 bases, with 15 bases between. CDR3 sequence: CSPTTTGEAFF. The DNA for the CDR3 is TGCAGCCCCACCACCACGGGGGAAGCTTTCTTT.

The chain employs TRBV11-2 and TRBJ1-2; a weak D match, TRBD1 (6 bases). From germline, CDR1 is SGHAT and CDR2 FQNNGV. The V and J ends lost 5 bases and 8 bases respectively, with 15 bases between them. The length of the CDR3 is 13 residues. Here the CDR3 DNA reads TGTGCCAGCAGCCCACCACAGGGCATAGGCTACACCTTC. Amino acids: CASSPPQGIGYTF.

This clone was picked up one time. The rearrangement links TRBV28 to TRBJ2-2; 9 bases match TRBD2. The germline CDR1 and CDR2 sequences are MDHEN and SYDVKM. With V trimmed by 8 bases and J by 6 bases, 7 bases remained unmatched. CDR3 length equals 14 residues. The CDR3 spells CASSLAGEAGELFF. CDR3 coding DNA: TGTGCCAGCTCATTAGCGGGAGAGGCCGGGGAGCTGTTTTTT.

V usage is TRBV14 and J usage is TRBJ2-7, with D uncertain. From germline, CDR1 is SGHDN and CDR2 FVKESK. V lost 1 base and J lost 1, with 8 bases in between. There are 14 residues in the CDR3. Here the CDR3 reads CASSQGLRSYEQYF. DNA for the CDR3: TGTGCCAGCAGCCAAGGTCTCAGGTCCTACGAGCAGTACTTC.

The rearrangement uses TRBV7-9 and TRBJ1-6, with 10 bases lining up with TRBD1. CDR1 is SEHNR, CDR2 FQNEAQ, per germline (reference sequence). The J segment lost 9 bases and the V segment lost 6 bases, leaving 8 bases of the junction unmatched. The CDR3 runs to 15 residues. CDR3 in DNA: TGTGCCAGCAGTCGGGACAGGGGTTCTGGTTCACCCCTCCACTTT. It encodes CASSRDRGSGSPLHF. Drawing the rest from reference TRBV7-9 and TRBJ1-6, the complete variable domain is DTGVSQNPRHKITKRGQNVTFRCDPISEHNRLYWYRQTLGQGPEFLTYFQNEAQLEKSRLLSDRFSAERPKGSFSTLEIQRTEQGDSAMYLCASSRDRGSGSPLHFGNGTRLTVT.

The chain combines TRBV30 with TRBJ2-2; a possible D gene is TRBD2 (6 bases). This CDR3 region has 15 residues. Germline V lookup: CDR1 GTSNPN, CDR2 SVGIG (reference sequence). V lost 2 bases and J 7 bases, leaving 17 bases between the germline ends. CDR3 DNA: TGTGCCTGGAGTCCCAGCCTCTTGGGGGGCGGGGAGCTGTTTTTT. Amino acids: CAWSPSLLGGGELFF.

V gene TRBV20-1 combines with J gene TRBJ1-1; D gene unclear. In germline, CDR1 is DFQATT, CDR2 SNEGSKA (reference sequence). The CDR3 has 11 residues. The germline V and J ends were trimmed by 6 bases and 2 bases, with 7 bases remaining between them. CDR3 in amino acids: CSADFNTEAFF. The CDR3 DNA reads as TGCAGTGCGGACTTCAACACTGAAGCTTTCTTT.

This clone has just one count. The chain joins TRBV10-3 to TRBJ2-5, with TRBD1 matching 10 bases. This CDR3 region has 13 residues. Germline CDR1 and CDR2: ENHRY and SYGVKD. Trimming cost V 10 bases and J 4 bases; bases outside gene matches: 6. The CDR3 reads CATRQGAPETQYF. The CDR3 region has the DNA TGTGCCACGAGACAGGGGGCCCCAGAGACCCAGTACTTC.